This T cell receptor beta chain was identified during a study of cytomegalovirus exposure and HLA in healthy donors. The repertoire was sequenced with immunoSEQ multiplex PCR; TCRdb's copy has only in-frame clones and lacks some. This sample has 130,000 to 150,000 clones, with 89% found just once. Trimming removed 3 bases at V and 0 bases at J, with 8 bases between. The CDR3 is made up of 13 amino acids. Germline values: CDR1 GTSNPN, CDR2 SVGIG (reference sequence). Sequencing was done on a sample of PBMCs. The receptor comes from a woman between 18 and 29 years old in good health and CMV-seropositive. This chain uses TRBV30 with TRBJ1-1; D ambiguous. In DNA form, the CDR3 reads TGTGCCTGGAGGACACGCATGAACACTGAAGCTTTCTTT. It is translated as CAWRTRMNTEAFF.